Listed below are T cell receptor beta chains from one sample, sequenced in a study of blood T cell repertoires in COVID-19. The protocol was immunoSEQ multiplex PCR, while the TCRdb copy is restricted to in-frame clones and leaves out a portion. The table lists 65,000 to 75,000 clones, approximately 89% of them singletons. Material for sequencing was peripheral blood. The receptor source for this set is a woman aged 45-65 years with active COVID-19. CDR3s include the opening cysteine and the closing phenylalanine or tryptophan. A D gene is named only where the DNA matches it firmly. Clone size is given for some rows only: seen once, a few or many times, or a class if the clone is expanded.

clone_size,d_call,j_call,v_call,cdr3_nt,cdr3_aa
NA,TRBD1,TRBJ1-4,TRBV30,TGTGCCTGGAGTGACGGACAGGGCGCAACTAATGAAAAACTGTTTTTT,CAWSDGQGATNEKLFF
NA,TRBD1,TRBJ2-3,TRBV29-1,TGCAGCGTGGAACAGGGGGCCGTCGCAGATACGCAGTATTTT,CSVEQGAVADTQYF
NA,TRBD1,TRBJ1-2,TRBV9,TGTGCCAGCAGGTCGATGACAGGGAGTAACTATGGCTACACCTTC,CASRSMTGSNYGYTF
NA,NA,TRBJ2-1,TRBV7-2,TGTGCCAGCAGCCTTGCTCGGGACTTTCATAATGAGCAGTTCTTC,CASSLARDFHNEQFF
NA,NA,TRBJ2-1,TRBV7-9,TGTGCCAGCAGCCGTCCGGGGGACTTTTACAATGAGCAGTTCTTC,CASSRPGDFYNEQFF
NA,NA,TRBJ2-3,TRBV5-1,TGCGCCAGCAGCTTGGGACTGACCACTACTCTGGATACGCAGTATTTT,CASSLGLTTTLDTQYF
NA,TRBD1,TRBJ2-6,TRBV3-1/TRBV3-2,TGTGCCAGCAGTCACAGGGGATCTGGGGCCAACGTCCTGACTTTC,CASSHRGSGANVLTF
NA,NA,TRBJ1-5,TRBV30,TGTGCCTGGAGCCAGGGTGGCAATCAGCCCCAGCATTTT,CAWSQGGNQPQHF
NA,NA,TRBJ1-2,TRBV6-5,TGTGCCAGCATGTCCGCTAACTATGGCTACACCTTC,CASMSANYGYTF
NA,NA,TRBJ1-5,TRBV29-1,TGCAGCGTTGCCCAGGGTGCCGGCAATCAGCCCCAGCATTTT,CSVAQGAGNQPQHF
NA,NA,TRBJ1-5,TRBV20-1,TGCAGTGCTAGTAAGGGCACGGGAGGGAATCAGCCCCAGCATTTT,CSASKGTGGNQPQHF
NA,NA,TRBJ1-2,TRBV4-1,TGCGCCAGCAGCCTAGGAGGACAGTTATATGGCTACACCTTC,CASSLGGQLYGYTF
once,TRBD1,TRBJ1-2,TRBV25-1,TGTGCCAGCAGTGAAGTGGGACAGGGGGAGGACCTTAGAGGCTACACCTTC,CASSEVGQGEDLRGYTF
once,NA,TRBJ1-2,TRBV14,TGTGCCAGCAGCCAAGGGCAGGGCCTTTCCTATGGCTACACCTTC,CASSQGQGLSYGYTF
NA,NA,TRBJ1-1,TRBV4-1,TGCGCCAGCAGCCAAGACAACAGGGATAGCGACACTGAAGCTTTCTTT,CASSQDNRDSDTEAFF
NA,TRBD2,TRBJ2-1,TRBV7-7,TGTGCCAGCAGCTTAGCCCCGGGAGGGGACAATGAGCAGTTCTTC,CASSLAPGGDNEQFF
NA,TRBD2,TRBJ2-7,TRBV5-1,TGCGCCAGCAGCTTGGGACTAGCGGGAGAGTACGAGCAGTACTTC,CASSLGLAGEYEQYF
once,NA,TRBJ2-1,TRBV7-3,TGTGCCAGCAGCAGTTTAGCGGAGAGCTCCTACAATGAGCAGTTCTTC,CASSSLAESSYNEQFF
NA,NA,TRBJ1-1,TRBV19,TGTGCCAGTAGTATCTGGGGCGGCAACACTGAAGCTTTCTTT,CASSIWGGNTEAFF
NA,TRBD1,TRBJ2-7,TRBV6-5,TGTGCCAGCCGCCTCCAGGGGGCTTCCTACGAGCAGTACTTC,CASRLQGASYEQYF
NA,TRBD1,TRBJ2-2,TRBV6-6,TGTGCCAGCACCCCGGACAGGGTCGGCACCGGGGAGCTGTTTTTT,CASTPDRVGTGELFF
NA,NA,TRBJ2-5,TRBV2,TGTGCCAGCACCAACCAGGGGGGTTTGTCCCAAGAGACCCAGTACTTC,CASTNQGGLSQETQYF
once,NA,TRBJ2-4,TRBV27,TGTGCCAGCGCTATAAGGGGGACCCTCGGGCAAAACATTCAGTACTTC,CASAIRGTLGQNIQYF
NA,TRBD2,TRBJ2-1,TRBV7-9,TGTGCCAGCAGCCGATTTGTGGGAGGGCCGGTCAATGAGCAGTTCTTC,CASSRFVGGPVNEQFF
once,NA,TRBJ1-1,TRBV12-3/TRBV12-4,TGTGCCAGCAGTTTTGGGAGGAACACTGAAGCTTTCTTT,CASSFGRNTEAFF
few,TRBD1,TRBJ1-6,TRBV13,TGTGCCAGCAGCTCAGGACAGGAATATTCACCCCTCCACTTT,CASSSGQEYSPLHF
NA,NA,TRBJ2-2,TRBV6-5,TGTGCCAGCAAGTCCGCGGTCTGGACCGGGGAGCTGTTTTTT,CASKSAVWTGELFF
NA,NA,TRBJ1-1,TRBV2,TGTGCCAGCAGTGAAGCGCCGGTGACTGAAGCTTTCTTT,CASSEAPVTEAFF
NA,NA,TRBJ2-7,TRBV15,TGTGCCACCAGCAGAGGTATGGAGGCCGAGCAGTACTTC,CATSRGMEAEQYF
NA,NA,TRBJ2-7,TRBV6-5,TGTGCCACCCTTTCATTGGGCACAAACTACGAGCAGTACTTC,CATLSLGTNYEQYF
NA,NA,TRBJ2-7,TRBV5-1,TGCGCCAGCAGTGGCCGCCCCCAGGCGTCCTCCGTGCAGATCTACGAGCAGTACTTC,CASSGRPQASSVQIYEQYF
NA,NA,TRBJ2-3,TRBV4-1,TGCGCCAGCAGCCTGCAAGCCCCAGATACGCAGTATTTT,CASSLQAPDTQYF
NA,TRBD1,TRBJ1-3,TRBV3-1/TRBV3-2,TGTGCCAGCAGCCAAGAGGGGACAGGGGGCTTTGGAAACACCATATATTTT,CASSQEGTGGFGNTIYF
NA,NA,TRBJ2-5,TRBV11-3,TGTGCCAGCAGCTCAATGGGCTCCCATCAAGAGACCCAGTACTTC,CASSSMGSHQETQYF
few,NA,TRBJ2-2,TRBV5-4,TGTGCCAGCAGCTTCGGGGTGGCCGGGGAGCTGTTTTTT,CASSFGVAGELFF
once,NA,TRBJ2-4,TRBV3-1/TRBV3-2,TGTGCCAGCAGCCAAGGCGTAGCCAAAAACATTCAGTACTTC,CASSQGVAKNIQYF
few,NA,TRBJ1-1,TRBV9,TGTGCCAGCAGCGCCTCAGGGGCACTGGGAACTGAAGCTTTCTTT,CASSASGALGTEAFF
NA,NA,TRBJ1-1,TRBV30,TGTGCCTGGAGTCCACTTCTCCTGCAGAACACTGAAGCTTTCTTT,CAWSPLLLQNTEAFF
NA,NA,TRBJ1-4,TRBV7-8,TGTGCCAGCAGCTTAGCGCCTTTTGGACAGTCAACTAATGAAAAACTGTTTTTT,CASSLAPFGQSTNEKLFF
few,TRBD2,TRBJ2-7,TRBV7-8,TGTGCCAGCAGCTTAGTGGGTAGCGGGAGTTCCGAGCAGTACTTC,CASSLVGSGSSEQYF
NA,TRBD1,TRBJ2-7,TRBV7-9,TGTGCCAGCAGCCAATCGACCGGGACAGGGGGCCGCGAGCAGTACTTC,CASSQSTGTGGREQYF
NA,TRBD1,TRBJ2-5,TRBV18,TGTGCCAGCTCACCCGGGACAGGGCAACAGACCCAGTACTTC,CASSPGTGQQTQYF
NA,TRBD2,TRBJ2-5,TRBV4-2,TGTGCCAGCAGCCAAGAAACTAGCGGCCTAGAGACCCAGTACTTC,CASSQETSGLETQYF
once,NA,TRBJ2-5,TRBV2,TGTGCCAGCAGTGATCTGAGAGGGTGGGAGACCCAGTACTTC,CASSDLRGWETQYF
NA,TRBD1,TRBJ1-1,TRBV18,TGTGCCAGCTCACCCGGTGCATACGGACAGGCTGAAGCTTTCTTT,CASSPGAYGQAEAFF